What follows are 23 T cell receptor beta chains derived from one specimen sequenced in a study of T cell responses to AZD1222 COVID-19 vaccine. Generated by immunoSEQ multiplex PCR, the TCRdb table keeps only in-frame clones and is missing some. The sample includes tens of thousands of clones, about 90% of them seen just once. The sequencing here drew on peripheral blood, taken 28 days after the second AZD1222 dose. The receptors here all came from an adult who received the AZD1222 COVID-19 vaccine.

This chain uses TRBV18 with TRBJ1-1, with D perhaps matching TRBD1 (5 bases). Germline assignment: CDR1 KGHSH and CDR2 LQKENI. V gave up 3 bases and J gave up 7 bases, with 27 bases separating them. CDR3 length equals 18 residues. CDR3 in DNA: TGTGCCAGCTCACCCCCTTGGGGGAGGCAACGGGTCGGAAATGAAGCTTTCTTT. It translates to CASSPPWGRQRVGNEAFF. The full variable domain, completed using reference TRBV18 and TRBJ1-1, is NAGVMQNPRHLVRRRGQEARLRCSPMKGHSHVYWYRQLPEEGLKFMVYLQKENIIDESGMPKERFSAEFPKEGPSILRIQQVVRGDSAAYFCASSPPWGRQRVGNEAFFGQGTRLTVV.

The chain links TRBV19 to TRBJ2-1; 10 positions agree with TRBD2. The CDR3 runs to 12 residues. Germline CDR1 and CDR2: LNHDA and SQIVND (reference sequence). J lost 15 bases, V lost 5 bases, and 7 bases had no gene match. The CDR3 sequence is CASSFLAGVSFF. The CDR3 region has the DNA TGTGCCAGTAGTTTCCTAGCGGGAGTTTCGTTCTTC.

The chain has TRBV6-2 or TRBV6-3 and TRBJ2-2; TRBD2 matches 12 bases. The CDR3 is 18 amino acids. Germline CDR1 and CDR2: MNHEY and SVGEGT. V trimming: 1 base; J trimming: 4 bases; junction bases outside the gene matches: 7. As DNA, the CDR3 is TGTGCCAGCAGTTACTTGACTAGCGGGAGTTCGGGCACCGGGGAGCTGTTTTTT. Translated, it gives CASSYLTSGSSGTGELFF.

The chain has TRBV7-2 and TRBJ1-6; tentatively, D is TRBD1 (5 bases). The CDR3 is 15 residues long. Trimming left V 5 bases short and J 6 bases short, with 14 bases between. The germline CDR1 and CDR2 sequences are SGHTA and FQGNSA. The CDR3 region has the DNA TGTGCCAGCAGCATCGGGACGTTCGGTAATTCACCCCTCCACTTT. Its translation: CASSIGTFGNSPLHF.

The rearrangement links TRBV7-9 to TRBJ1-2; possibly TRBD1 for D (5 bases). Per germline, CDR1 SEHNR and CDR2 FQNEAQ (reference sequence). The CDR3 covers 14 residues. Between the trimmed V and J ends, which lost 5 bases and 4 bases, there was a span of 14 bases. CDR3 nucleotide sequence: TGTGCCAGCAGCCCGTCCCAGGGCATCTATGGCTACACCTTC. Its translation is CASSPSQGIYGYTF.

A few counts support this clone. The gene calls are TRBV3-1 (or the pseudogene TRBV3-2) and TRBJ2-2, with 8 nucleotides matching TRBD2. Trimming removed 1 base from V and 3 bases from J; junction bases left unmatched: 22. In germline, CDR1 is LGHDT, CDR2 YNNKEL (reference sequence). The CDR3 length is 22 residues. Written as DNA, the CDR3 is TGTGCCAGCAGCCAAGGGCCATCAGGGCGAGCGGGAGTAGGCTCGGACACCGGGGAGCTGTTTTTT. It yields the protein CASSQGPSGRAGVGSDTGELFF.

The chain has TRBV10-1 and TRBJ1-4, with 7 bases fitting TRBD1. The CDR3 length is 13 residues. V lost 6 bases to trimming and J lost 8 bases; unmatched junction nucleotides: 6. The germline gives CDR1 WNHNN, CDR2 SYGVQD (reference sequence). The DNA for the CDR3 is TGCGCCAGCAGCAGGGGGGTTGGCGAAAAACTGTTTTTT. It specifies CASSRGVGEKLFF.

The rearrangement links TRBV24-1 to TRBJ2-1, with D tentatively TRBD2 (7 bases). Germline values: CDR1 KGHDR, CDR2 SFDVKD. This CDR3 spans 15 amino acids. V was clipped by 3 bases and J by 7 bases, with 15 bases between them. The CDR3 DNA reads as TGTGCCACCAGTGATGGGGGCGGGGGACTTAATGAGCAGTTCTTC. Amino acids: CATSDGGGGLNEQFF.

The rearrangement joins TRBV21-1 to TRBJ1-1. TRBV21-1 is deemed a pseudogene. The CDR3 loop spans 14 amino acids. CDR3 sequence: CASSKVRGLKRAFF. The CDR3 DNA reads TGTGCCAGCAGCAAAGTTCGGGGGCTGAAGAGGGCTTTCTTT.

Remarks on this clone: Within the sample, other DNA sequences also encode this same CDR3. This rearrangement joins TRBV6-2 or TRBV6-3 to TRBJ2-6; maybe TRBD1 (6 bases). V lost 2 bases, J lost 1 base, and 6 bases lay in between. Germline assignment: CDR1 MNHEY and CDR2 SVGEGT. This CDR3 is built from 15 residues. CDR3 region: CASSYRGSGANVLTF. In DNA, the CDR3 is TGTGCCAGCAGTTACAGGGGGTCTGGGGCCAACGTCCTGACTTTC.

V gene TRBV4-1 combines with J gene TRBJ2-7; 13 nucleotides align to TRBD2. Germline V gene lookup returns CDR1 MGHRA and CDR2 YSYEKL. The CDR3 has 15 residues. J gave up 7 bases and V 0 bases, and 3 bases lay outside the gene matches. CDR3 sequence: CASSQDPTSGREQYF. The CDR3 region has the DNA TGCGCCAGCAGCCAAGATCCGACTAGCGGGAGGGAGCAGTACTTC.

V and J are TRBV6-2 or TRBV6-3 and TRBJ2-5, with 7 bases fitting TRBD2. CDR1 and CDR2 from the germline V gene are MNHEY and SVGEGT. This CDR3 region has 18 residues. The V segment lost 4 bases and the J segment 1 base; nucleotides outside the gene matches: 15. CDR3 protein: CASSWGLTSVTFQETQYF. CDR3 coding DNA: TGTGCCAGCAGTTGGGGCCTAACTAGCGTCACCTTCCAAGAGACCCAGTACTTC.

This clone was recorded a few times. This chain connects TRBV5-8 to TRBJ2-5; 10 nucleotides match TRBD2. CDR1 is SGHTS, CDR2 YDEGEE, per germline. The CDR3 contains 17 residues. Trimming took 3 bases from V and 3 from J; bases not matched to a gene: 11. The CDR3 bases are TGTGCCAGCAGCTCCGGAATAGCGGGAGGAGCGGAAGAGACCCAGTACTTC. This sequence encodes CASSSGIAGGAEETQYF.

The chain has TRBV5-5 and TRBJ2-7, with TRBD1 matching over 9 bases. The CDR3 is made up of 14 amino acids. Germline V lookup: CDR1 SGHKS, CDR2 YYEKEE (reference sequence). Unmatched junction bases numbered 6, after V lost 4 bases and J lost 4 bases. The CDR3: CASSTGTGLYEQYF. The DNA for the CDR3 is TGTGCCAGCAGCACTGGGACAGGGTTATACGAGCAGTACTTC.

This clone was recorded a few times. The V call is TRBV7-2, the J call TRBJ1-4; 7 positions match TRBD1. V lost 4 bases, J lost 5 bases, and 7 bases stayed unmatched. CDR3 length: 15 amino acids. CDR1 SGHTA and CDR2 FQGNSA come from the germline V gene. The CDR3 region is CASSSPGQFNEKLFF. DNA for the CDR3: TGTGCCAGCAGCTCCCCGGGACAGTTCAATGAAAAACTGTTTTTT.

The table lists this clone with a few counts. The same CDR3 is also encoded by other DNA sequences in this sample. The gene calls are TRBV11-3 and TRBJ2-2; D remains unclear. The CDR3 runs 12 residues. Per germline, CDR1 SGHNT and CDR2 YENEEA. The V gene lost 5 bases and the J gene lost 5 bases, with 6 bases spanning the gap. The CDR3 region has the DNA TGTGCCAGCAGCCCCCAGACCGGGGAGCTGTTTTTT. Translating it yields CASSPQTGELFF. The entire variable domain, with the rest obtained from reference TRBV11-3 and TRBJ2-2, is as follows: EAGVVQSPRYKIIEKKQPVAFWCNPISGHNTLYWYLQNLGQGPELLIRYENEEAVDDSQLPKDRFSAERLKGVDSTLKIQPAELGDSAVYLCASSPQTGELFFGEGSRLTVL.

The chain is built from TRBV28 and TRBJ2-7, with D unresolved. Germline lookup yields CDR1 MDHEN and CDR2 SYDVKM. This CDR3 has 10 residues. Trimming pared 10 bases from V and 2 bases from J, leaving 6 bases between. In nucleotides, the CDR3 is TGTGCCACTTCAGCCTACGAGCAGTACTTC. Translated: CATSAYEQYF.

The V and J genes are TRBV19 and TRBJ2-1, with D perhaps matching TRBD1 or TRBD2 (5 bases each). The ends were cut back, 10 bases at V and 15 bases at J, with 19 bases in the middle. Germline CDR1 is LNHDA and CDR2 is SQIVND (reference sequence). The CDR3 runs to 11 residues. The CDR3 DNA sequence: TGTGCCACCGAAGACGGGGCGCAGTGGTTCTTC. Translating it yields CATEDGAQWFF.

This clone came up once. This CDR3 is CASRGTGEGNEQFF. The DNA for the CDR3 is TGTGCCAGCAGAGGAACAGGGGAAGGAAATGAGCAGTTCTTC. J is TRBJ2-1 and V is TRBV6-4, with 7 positions matching TRBD1. Germline lookup yields CDR1 MRHNA and CDR2 SNTAGT. The junction had 9 bases not matched to a gene; V was cut back by 6 bases and J by 7 bases. This CDR3 contains 14 residues.

The sample holds one count of this clone. This chain links TRBV18 with TRBJ2-6, with D perhaps matching TRBD1 (5 bases). The V gene lost 9 bases and the J gene lost 2 bases, with 8 bases spanning the gap. CDR1 and CDR2 (germline): KGHSH, LQKENI. The CDR3 length is 13 residues. CDR3 protein: CARTGPGANVLTF. The DNA of the CDR3 is TGTGCCAGAACAGGCCCTGGGGCCAACGTCCTGACTTTC.

The chain employs TRBV7-8 and TRBJ1-1; no reliable D call. V lost 1 base, J lost 1 base, and 10 bases lay in between. CDR3 length equals 15 residues. Germline V CDR1 and CDR2: SGHVS, FQNEAQ. The CDR3 loop is CASSLEVRSNTEAFF. CDR3 nucleotides: TGTGCCAGCAGCTTAGAGGTTAGGTCGAACACTGAAGCTTTCTTT.

This chain connects TRBV5-3 to TRBJ2-7; a weak D match, TRBD1 (6 bases). TRBV5-3 is labeled an ORF, and its function is uncertain. Trimming stripped 7 bases from V and 0 bases from J, with 17 bases between. CDR3 length equals 15 residues. The CDR3, as DNA: TGTGCCAGACCCTCGGGGCCAGGGGCCTCCTACGAGCAGTACTTC. Its translation is CARPSGPGASYEQYF.

V usage is TRBV7-9 and J usage is TRBJ2-6; 11 bases line up with TRBD1. CDR1 and CDR2 (germline): SEHNR, FQNEAQ (reference sequence). CDR3 length: 16 residues. V gave up 5 bases and J gave up 2 bases; unmatched junction bases: 2. The CDR3 DNA is TGTGCCAGCAGCGGACAGGGGGCGCCTGGGGCCAACGTCCTGACTTTC. Translating gives CASSGQGAPGANVLTF.